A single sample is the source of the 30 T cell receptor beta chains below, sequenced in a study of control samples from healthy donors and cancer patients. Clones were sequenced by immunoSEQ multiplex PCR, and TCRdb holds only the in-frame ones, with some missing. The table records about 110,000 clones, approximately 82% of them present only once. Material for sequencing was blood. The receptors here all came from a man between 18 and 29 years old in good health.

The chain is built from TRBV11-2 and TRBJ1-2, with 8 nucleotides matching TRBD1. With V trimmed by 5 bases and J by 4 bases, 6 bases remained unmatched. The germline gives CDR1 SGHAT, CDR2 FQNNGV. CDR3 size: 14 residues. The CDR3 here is CASSPTGQAYGYTF. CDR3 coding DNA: TGTGCCAGCAGCCCCACGGGACAGGCCTATGGCTACACCTTC.

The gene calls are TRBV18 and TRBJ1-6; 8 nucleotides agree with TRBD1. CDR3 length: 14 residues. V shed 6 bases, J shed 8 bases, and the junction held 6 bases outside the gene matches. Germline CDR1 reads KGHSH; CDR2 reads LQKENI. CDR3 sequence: CASSRDRRYSPLHF. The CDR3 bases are TGTGCCAGCTCCCGGGACAGGAGGTATTCACCCCTCCACTTT.

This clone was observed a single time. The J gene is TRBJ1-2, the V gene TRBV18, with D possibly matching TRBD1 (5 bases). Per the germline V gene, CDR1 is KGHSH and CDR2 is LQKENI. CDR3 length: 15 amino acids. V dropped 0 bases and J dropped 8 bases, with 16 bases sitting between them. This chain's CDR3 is CASSPPLRGVVGYTF. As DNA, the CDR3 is TGTGCCAGCTCACCACCTCTTCGGGGCGTGGTCGGCTACACCTTC.

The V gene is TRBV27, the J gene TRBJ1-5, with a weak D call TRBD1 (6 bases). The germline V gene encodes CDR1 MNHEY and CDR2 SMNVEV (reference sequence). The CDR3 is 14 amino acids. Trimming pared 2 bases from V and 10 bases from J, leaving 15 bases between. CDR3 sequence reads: CASSLSPRGGPQHF. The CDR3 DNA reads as TGTGCCAGCAGTTTAAGTCCCAGGGGAGGACCCCAGCATTTT.

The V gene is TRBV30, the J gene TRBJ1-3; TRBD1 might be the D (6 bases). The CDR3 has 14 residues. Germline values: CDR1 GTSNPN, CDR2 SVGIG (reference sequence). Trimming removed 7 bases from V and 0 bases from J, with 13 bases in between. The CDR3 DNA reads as TGTGCCTTGGGCTCACAGGGCTCTGGAAACACCATATATTTT. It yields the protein CALGSQGSGNTIYF.

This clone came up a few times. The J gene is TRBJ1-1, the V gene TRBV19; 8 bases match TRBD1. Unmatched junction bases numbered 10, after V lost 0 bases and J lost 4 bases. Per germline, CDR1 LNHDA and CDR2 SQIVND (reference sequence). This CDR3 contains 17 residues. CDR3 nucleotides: TGTGCCAGTAGTATAGACAGGGACAGGCGAGGTAGCACTGAAGCTTTCTTT. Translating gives CASSIDRDRRGSTEAFF.

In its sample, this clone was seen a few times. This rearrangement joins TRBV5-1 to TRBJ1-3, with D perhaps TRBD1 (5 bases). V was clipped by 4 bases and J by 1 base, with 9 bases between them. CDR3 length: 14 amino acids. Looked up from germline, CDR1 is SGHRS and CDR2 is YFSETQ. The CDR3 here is CASSRQGSGNTIYF. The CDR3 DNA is TGCGCCAGCAGCCGCCAGGGATCTGGAAACACCATATATTTT.

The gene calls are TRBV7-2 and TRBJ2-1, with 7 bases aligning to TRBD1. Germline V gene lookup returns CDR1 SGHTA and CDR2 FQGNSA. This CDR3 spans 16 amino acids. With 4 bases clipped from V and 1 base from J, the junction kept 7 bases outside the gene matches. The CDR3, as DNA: TGTGCCAGCAGCTCCCAGACAGGGCTTTCCTACAATGAGCAGTTCTTC. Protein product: CASSSQTGLSYNEQFF.

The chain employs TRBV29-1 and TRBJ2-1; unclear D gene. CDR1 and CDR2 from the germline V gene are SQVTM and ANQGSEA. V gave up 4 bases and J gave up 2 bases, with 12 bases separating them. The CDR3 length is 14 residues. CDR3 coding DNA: TGCAGCGTTGTAACTCCTGAAACCTACAATGAGCAGTTCTTC. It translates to CSVVTPETYNEQFF.

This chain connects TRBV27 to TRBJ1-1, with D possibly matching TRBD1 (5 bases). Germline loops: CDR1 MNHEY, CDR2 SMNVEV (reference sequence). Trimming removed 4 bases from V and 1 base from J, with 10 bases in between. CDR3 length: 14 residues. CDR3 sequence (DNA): TGTGCCAGCAGTTCCCGACAGAGGAACACTGAAGCTTTCTTT. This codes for CASSSRQRNTEAFF.

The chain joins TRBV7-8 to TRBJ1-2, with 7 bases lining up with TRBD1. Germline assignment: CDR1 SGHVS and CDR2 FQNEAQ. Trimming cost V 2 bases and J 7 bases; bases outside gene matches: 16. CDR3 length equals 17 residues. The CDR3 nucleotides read TGTGCCAGCAGCTTATTGGGACAGTCCTTCACTTGGGGTGGCTACACCTTC. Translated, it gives CASSLLGQSFTWGGYTF.

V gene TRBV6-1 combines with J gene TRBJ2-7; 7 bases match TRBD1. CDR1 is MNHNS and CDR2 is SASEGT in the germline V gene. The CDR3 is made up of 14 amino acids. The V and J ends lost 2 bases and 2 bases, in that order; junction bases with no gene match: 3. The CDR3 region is CASSERRGPYEQYV. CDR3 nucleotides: TGTGCCAGCAGTGAACGTAGGGGGCCCTACGAGCAGTACGTC.

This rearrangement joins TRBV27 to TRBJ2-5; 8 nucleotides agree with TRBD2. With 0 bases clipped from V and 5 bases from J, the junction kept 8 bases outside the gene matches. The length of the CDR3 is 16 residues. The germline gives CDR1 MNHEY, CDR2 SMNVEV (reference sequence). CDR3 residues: CASSLSMRLARETQYF. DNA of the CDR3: TGTGCCAGCAGTTTATCGATGCGACTAGCGAGGGAGACCCAGTACTTC.

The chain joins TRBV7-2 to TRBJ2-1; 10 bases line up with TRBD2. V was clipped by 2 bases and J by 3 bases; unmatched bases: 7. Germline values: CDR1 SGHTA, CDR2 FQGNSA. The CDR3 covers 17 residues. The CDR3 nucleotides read TGTGCCAGCAGCTTAAGGCTAGCGGGGGCCTACTACAATGAGCAGTTCTTC. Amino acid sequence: CASSLRLAGAYYNEQFF.

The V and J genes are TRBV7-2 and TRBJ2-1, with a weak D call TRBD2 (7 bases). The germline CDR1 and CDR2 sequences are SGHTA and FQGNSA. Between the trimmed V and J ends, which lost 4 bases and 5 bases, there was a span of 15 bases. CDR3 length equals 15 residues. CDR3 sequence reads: CASSSGGLGDNEQFF. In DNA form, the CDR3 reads TGTGCCAGCAGCTCCGGGGGGCTGGGGGACAATGAGCAGTTCTTC.

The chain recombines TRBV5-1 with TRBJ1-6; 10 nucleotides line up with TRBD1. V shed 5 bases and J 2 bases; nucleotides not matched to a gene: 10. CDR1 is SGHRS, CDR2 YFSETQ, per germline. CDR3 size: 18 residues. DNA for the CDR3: TGCGCCAGCAGTCGGGGACAGGGGCCCATTACCTATAATTCACCCCTCCACTTT. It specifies CASSRGQGPITYNSPLHF. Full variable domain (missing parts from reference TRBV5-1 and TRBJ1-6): KAGVTQTPRYLIKTRGQQVTLSCSPISGHRSVSWYQQTPGQGLQFLFEYFSETQRNKGNFPGRFSGRQFSNSRSEMNVSTLELGDSALYLCASSRGQGPITYNSPLHFGNGTRLTVT.

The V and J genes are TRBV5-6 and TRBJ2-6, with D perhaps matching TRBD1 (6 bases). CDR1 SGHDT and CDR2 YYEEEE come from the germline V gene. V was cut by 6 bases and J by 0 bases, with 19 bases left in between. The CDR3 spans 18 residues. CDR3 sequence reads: CASILIGQLLSGANVLTF. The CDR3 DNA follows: TGTGCCAGCATTTTGATCGGACAGCTCCTCTCTGGGGCCAACGTCCTGACTTTC.

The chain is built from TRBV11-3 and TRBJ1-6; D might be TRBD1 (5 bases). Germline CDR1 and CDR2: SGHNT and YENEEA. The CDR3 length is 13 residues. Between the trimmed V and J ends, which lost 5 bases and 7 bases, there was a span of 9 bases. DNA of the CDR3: TGTGCCAGCAGCGACGGGGGAAATTCACCCCTCCACTTT. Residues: CASSDGGNSPLHF.

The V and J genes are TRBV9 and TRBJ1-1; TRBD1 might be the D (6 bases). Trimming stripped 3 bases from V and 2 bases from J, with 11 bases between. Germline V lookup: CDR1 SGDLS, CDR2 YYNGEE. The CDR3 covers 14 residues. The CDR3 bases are TGTGCCAGCAGCGCTGGGACACCTAACACTGAAGCTTTCTTT. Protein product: CASSAGTPNTEAFF.

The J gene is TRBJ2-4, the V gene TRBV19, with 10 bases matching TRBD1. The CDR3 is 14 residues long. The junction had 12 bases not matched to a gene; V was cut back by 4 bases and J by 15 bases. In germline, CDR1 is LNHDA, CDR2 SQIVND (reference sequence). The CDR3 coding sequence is TGTGCCAGTAGTACGACAGGGGGCTCCGGGGTGGGGTACTTC. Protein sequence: CASSTTGGSGVGYF.

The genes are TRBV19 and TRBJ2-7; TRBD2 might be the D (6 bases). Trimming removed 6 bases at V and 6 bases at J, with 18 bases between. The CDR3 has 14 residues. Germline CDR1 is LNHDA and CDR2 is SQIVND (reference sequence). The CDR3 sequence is CASRNGGDTTEQYF. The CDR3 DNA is TGTGCCAGTAGGAACGGAGGGGATACCACCGAGCAGTACTTC.

The CDR3 region is CASKKGRNTYEQYF. DNA for the CDR3: TGTGCCAGTAAGAAAGGTCGGAACACCTACGAGCAGTACTTC. The V and J genes are TRBV19 and TRBJ2-7; D gene ambiguous. Trimming cost V 7 bases and J 2 bases, with 15 bases left between them. CDR1 and CDR2 (germline): LNHDA, SQIVND (reference sequence). The length of the CDR3 is 14 residues.

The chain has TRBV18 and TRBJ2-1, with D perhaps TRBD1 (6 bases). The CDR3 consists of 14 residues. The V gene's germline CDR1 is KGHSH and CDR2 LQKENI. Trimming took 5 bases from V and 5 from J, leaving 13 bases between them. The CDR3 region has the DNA TGTGCCAGCTCAAGGTCAGGACAGAACAATGAGCAGTTCTTC. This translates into CASSRSGQNNEQFF.

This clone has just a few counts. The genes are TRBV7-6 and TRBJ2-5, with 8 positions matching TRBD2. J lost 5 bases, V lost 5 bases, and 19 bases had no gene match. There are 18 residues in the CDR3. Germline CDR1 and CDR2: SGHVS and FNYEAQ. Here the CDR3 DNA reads TGTGCCAGCAGCCCCAACGGGGGGGTTCTAGGCCGGTGGGAGACCCAGTACTTC. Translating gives CASSPNGGVLGRWETQYF.

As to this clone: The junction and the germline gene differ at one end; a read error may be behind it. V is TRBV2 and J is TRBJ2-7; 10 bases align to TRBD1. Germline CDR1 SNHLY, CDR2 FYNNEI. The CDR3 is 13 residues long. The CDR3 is CASSEGQGFLGNF. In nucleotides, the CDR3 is TGTGCCAGCAGTGAGGGACAGGGGTTCCTCGGCAACTTC.

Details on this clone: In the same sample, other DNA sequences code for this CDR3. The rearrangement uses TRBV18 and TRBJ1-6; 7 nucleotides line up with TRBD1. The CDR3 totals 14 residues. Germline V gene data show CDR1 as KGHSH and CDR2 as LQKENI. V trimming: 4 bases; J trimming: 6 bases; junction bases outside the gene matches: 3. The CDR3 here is CASSLDRANSPLHF. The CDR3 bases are TGTGCCAGCTCACTCGACAGGGCTAATTCACCCCTCCACTTT.

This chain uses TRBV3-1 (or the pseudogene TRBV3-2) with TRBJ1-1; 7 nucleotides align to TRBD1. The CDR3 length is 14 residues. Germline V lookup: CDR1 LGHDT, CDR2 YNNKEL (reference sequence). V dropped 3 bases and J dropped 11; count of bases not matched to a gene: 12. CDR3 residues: CASSHPRGGQGAFF. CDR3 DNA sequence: TGTGCCAGCAGCCACCCCAGGGGGGGCCAGGGGGCTTTCTTT.

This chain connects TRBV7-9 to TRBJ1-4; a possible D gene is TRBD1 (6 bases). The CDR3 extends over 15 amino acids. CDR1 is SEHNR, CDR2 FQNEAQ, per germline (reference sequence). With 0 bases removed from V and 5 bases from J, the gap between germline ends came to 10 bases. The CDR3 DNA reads TGTGCCAGCAGCTTAGCGACAGGTCAAAATGAAAAACTGTTTTTT. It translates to CASSLATGQNEKLFF.

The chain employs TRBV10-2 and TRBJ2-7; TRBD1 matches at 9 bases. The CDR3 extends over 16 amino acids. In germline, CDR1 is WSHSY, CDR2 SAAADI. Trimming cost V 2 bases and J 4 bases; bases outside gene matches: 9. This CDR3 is CASSEGLRDRAYEQYV. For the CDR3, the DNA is TGCGCCAGCAGTGAGGGCCTCCGGGACAGGGCATACGAGCAGTACGTC.

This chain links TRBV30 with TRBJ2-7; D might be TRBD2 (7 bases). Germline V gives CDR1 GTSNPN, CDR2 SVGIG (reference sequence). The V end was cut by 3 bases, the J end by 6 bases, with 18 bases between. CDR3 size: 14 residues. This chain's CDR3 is CAWSLGGAAGEQYF. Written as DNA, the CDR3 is TGTGCCTGGAGCCTAGGGGGGGCCGCTGGCGAGCAGTACTTC.